This TCR beta chain is from a study of T-cell memory formation after mild COVID-19. Points from the study as a whole: Contracting clones localized mainly to CM and EM when CD4+ and mainly to EMRA when CD8+. Whereas later expanders leaned CD4+, clones contracting day 15 to 85 showed a balanced CD4/CD8 makeup.

Points on this clonotype: As yet, its antigen is unknown.

It was 5'RACE with constant-segment primers that produced the TCR alpha and TCR beta cDNA libraries, which carried sample barcodes and UMIs. A single record per CDR3 protein comes from TCRdb applying MiXCR to the 5' RACE reads. The sample holds some 82,000 distinct CDR3 sequences; around 13% are singletons and the top ten take less than 45%. The CDR3 extends over 16 amino acids. Germline assignment: CDR1 SGHAT and CDR2 FQNNGV. Trimming shortened V by 1 base and J by 5 bases, and 17 bases separated the two germline ends. V usage is TRBV11-2 and J usage is TRBJ2-5; the D gene could be TRBD1 or TRBD2 (6 bases each). The receptor was derived from a man in his late teens or twenties who had mild COVID-19 (a few samples of this study predate the infection). Cell type and time point are not known. Sequencing used PBMCs or a T cell subset sorted from them (not recorded which). In nucleotides, the CDR3 is TGTGCCAGCAGCTTAGTATTTAGACGGGGGCGGGAGACCCAGTACTTC. Protein: CASSLVFRRGRETQYF.